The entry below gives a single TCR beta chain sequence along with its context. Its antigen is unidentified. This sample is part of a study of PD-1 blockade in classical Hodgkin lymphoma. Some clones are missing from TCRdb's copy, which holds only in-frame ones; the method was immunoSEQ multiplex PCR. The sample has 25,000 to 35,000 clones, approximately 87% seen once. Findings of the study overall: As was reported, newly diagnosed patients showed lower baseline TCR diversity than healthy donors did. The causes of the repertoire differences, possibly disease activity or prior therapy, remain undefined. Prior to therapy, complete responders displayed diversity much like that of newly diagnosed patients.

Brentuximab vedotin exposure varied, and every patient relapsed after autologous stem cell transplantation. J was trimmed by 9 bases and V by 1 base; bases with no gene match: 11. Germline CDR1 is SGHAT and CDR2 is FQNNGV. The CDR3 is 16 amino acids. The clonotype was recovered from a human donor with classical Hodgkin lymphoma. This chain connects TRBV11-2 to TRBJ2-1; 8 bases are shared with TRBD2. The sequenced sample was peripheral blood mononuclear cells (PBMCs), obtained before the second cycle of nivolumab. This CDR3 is CASSLGAAPGGSEQFF. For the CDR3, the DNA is TGTGCCAGCAGCTTAGGGGCCGCCCCGGGGGGGAGTGAGCAGTTCTTC.